The rows below give T cell receptor beta chains drawn from one sample of a study of shared clonotypes between healthy human individuals. TCRdb keeps only in-frame clones here, not all; method: immunoSEQ multiplex PCR. Among about 960,000 clones listed, 76% were seen once. Material: memory CD4+ T cells sorted from blood. The receptors were gathered from a man aged 18-30 years in good health. Each CDR3 is given with its conserved first and last residue. Fields, in order: D gene, V gene, J gene, clone size, CDR3 DNA, CDR3 protein. The D gene is left open where the match is weak. Clone sizes are given selectively: once, few, many, or a class where the clone is expanded.

.	TRBV5-4	TRBJ2-2	.	TGTGCCAGCAGCTTGGAGGGTAGCGCGAACACCGGGGAGCTGTTTTTT	CASSLEGSANTGELFF
.	TRBV19	TRBJ1-5	many	TGTGCCAGTAGTATCCCCAGGCCTAGCAATCAGCCCCAGCATTTT	CASSIPRPSNQPQHF
.	TRBV4-1	TRBJ1-2	.	TGCGCCAGCAGCCAAGTTACGGGGCAAGGTGGCTACACCTTC	CASSQVTGQGGYTF
.	TRBV18	TRBJ1-3	.	TGTGCCAGCTCTCAGGACACCCTAGGGAACACCATATATTTT	CASSQDTLGNTIYF
.	TRBV7-2	TRBJ2-1	once	TGTGCCAGCAGCCTCTCGGGGCCCAGCGGATTTAATGAGCAGTTCTTC	CASSLSGPSGFNEQFF
.	TRBV6-5	TRBJ1-5	few	TGTGCCACCGGGACGGATAGCAATCAGCCCCAGCATTTT	CATGTDSNQPQHF
TRBD1	TRBV2	TRBJ1-2	.	TGTGCCAGCAGGGAGAGACAGGGAACGAGGTATGGCTACACCTTC	CASRERQGTRYGYTF
.	TRBV6-1	TRBJ1-5	once	TGTGCCAGCATGGGATCCCTTAGCAATCAGCCCCAGCATTTT	CASMGSLSNQPQHF
TRBD2	TRBV9	TRBJ2-2	.	TGTGCCAGCACGCCCGGGACTAGCGTCGGGGAGCTGTTTTTT	CASTPGTSVGELFF
.	TRBV6-1	TRBJ2-3	.	TGTGCCAGCAGTGAAGGAGGTGACAGATCTAGCACAGATACGCAGTATTTT	CASSEGGDRSSTDTQYF
.	TRBV4-2	TRBJ2-1	.	TGTGCCAGCAGCCAAGGTTGGGCACTAGCCGTACCCGATGAGCAGTTCTTC	CASSQGWALAVPDEQFF
TRBD2	TRBV5-1	TRBJ2-3	.	TGCGCCAGCAGCTTGGAGCCTAGCGGGTATAAGAGCACAGATACGCAGTATTTT	CASSLEPSGYKSTDTQYF
.	TRBV2	TRBJ2-7	once	TGTGCCACCAAGACCCAGGACGGGACCTACGAGCAGTACTTC	CATKTQDGTYEQYF
TRBD2	TRBV2	TRBJ2-5	.	TGTGCCAGCAGTGATGGGGGGGGTCGCCAGGAGACCAAGTACTTC	CASSDGGGRQETKYF
TRBD1	TRBV7-2	TRBJ1-2	.	TGTGCCAGCAGCTACGCCGGGACAGACTATGGCTACACCTTC	CASSYAGTDYGYTF
.	TRBV6-1	TRBJ2-3	.	TGTGCCAGCAGTGAGTCAGGCCAGCGCACAGATACGCAGTATTTT	CASSESGQRTDTQYF
TRBD1	TRBV30	TRBJ1-5	few	TGTGCCTGGACCCCTGACAGGGGAGGCCAGCCCCAGCATTTT	CAWTPDRGGQPQHF
TRBD2	TRBV7-8	TRBJ2-3	.	TGTGCCAGCAGCCCCCGGGGGGGGGAGACAGATACGCAGTATTTT	CASSPRGGETDTQYF